A selection of T cell receptor beta chains follows, all from one sample in a study of cytomegalovirus exposure and HLA in healthy donors. Generated by immunoSEQ multiplex PCR, the TCRdb table keeps only in-frame clones and is missing some. The table includes roughly 200,000 clones, around 83% detected once. Sequenced input: PBMCs. These receptors were obtained from a man between 40 and 49 years old in good health and CMV-seropositive. The CDR3 runs from the conserved cysteine through the conserved F or W. A D gene is named only where the DNA matches it firmly. Clone size is shown for a subset of rows, as once, few, many or a class of expanded clone.

CDR3aa: CAISEFSLSGRARNEQFF
CDR3nt: TGTGCCATCAGTGAATTTTCCCTTAGCGGGAGGGCCCGTAATGAGCAGTTCTTC
abundance: -
j_gene: TRBJ2-1
v_gene: TRBV10-3
d_gene: TRBD2

CDR3aa: CASSLRAVAGGFGIQETQYF
CDR3nt: TGTGCCAGCAGCTTGAGAGCCGTGGCAGGGGGATTTGGAATTCAAGAGACCCAGTACTTC
abundance: -
j_gene: TRBJ2-5
v_gene: TRBV5-4
d_gene: TRBD1

CDR3aa: CAWRSQVRGEQYF
CDR3nt: TGTGCCTGGAGGTCCCAGGTTAGGGGCGAGCAGTACTTC
abundance: once
j_gene: TRBJ2-7
v_gene: TRBV30
d_gene: -

CDR3aa: CSASRDKEYF
CDR3nt: TGCAGTGCTAGTCGGGACAAGGAGTACTTC
abundance: many
j_gene: TRBJ2-7
v_gene: TRBV20-1
d_gene: -

CDR3aa: CASSQEGRGNSYNSPLHF
CDR3nt: TGCGCCAGCAGCCAAGAGGGCAGGGGGAATTCCTATAATTCACCCCTCCACTTT
abundance: -
j_gene: TRBJ1-6
v_gene: TRBV4-1
d_gene: TRBD1

CDR3aa: CASSGRRTSIFNEQFF
CDR3nt: TGCGCCAGCAGCGGCCGGCGTACTAGCATCTTCAATGAGCAGTTCTTC
abundance: -
j_gene: TRBJ2-1
v_gene: TRBV4-3
d_gene: -

CDR3aa: CASSLLAGGEQYF
CDR3nt: TGTGCCAGCAGCTTGCTAGCGGGAGGCGAGCAGTACTTC
abundance: -
j_gene: TRBJ2-7
v_gene: TRBV5-6
d_gene: TRBD2

CDR3aa: CSSSSQGGGLNTEAFF
CDR3nt: TGTTCCAGCAGCTCCCAGGGGGGCGGGTTGAACACTGAAGCTTTCTTT
abundance: -
j_gene: TRBJ1-1
v_gene: TRBV7-9
d_gene: TRBD1

CDR3aa: CASSYEAQTETQYF
CDR3nt: TGTGCCAGTAGTTATGAGGCCCAAACAGAGACCCAGTACTTC
abundance: -
j_gene: TRBJ2-5
v_gene: TRBV19
d_gene: -

CDR3aa: CASSQDMAGKNYGYTF
CDR3nt: TGTGCCAGCAGCCAAGATATGGCAGGAAAAAACTATGGCTACACCTTC
abundance: few
j_gene: TRBJ1-2
v_gene: TRBV4-2
d_gene: -

CDR3aa: CAISEQGSGNTIYF
CDR3nt: TGTGCCATCAGTGAACAGGGCTCTGGAAACACCATATATTTT
abundance: -
j_gene: TRBJ1-3
v_gene: TRBV10-3
d_gene: -

CDR3aa: CASSPRTGAGYTF
CDR3nt: TGTGCCAGCAGCCCAAGGACAGGGGCTGGCTACACCTTC
abundance: -
j_gene: TRBJ1-2
v_gene: TRBV11-2
d_gene: TRBD1

CDR3aa: CASSLYSGVGPDTQYF
CDR3nt: TGTGCCAGCAGTTTATACTCGGGAGTGGGCCCAGATACGCAGTATTTT
abundance: -
j_gene: TRBJ2-3
v_gene: TRBV27
d_gene: -

CDR3aa: CATARGREGTDTQYF
CDR3nt: TGTGCCACCGCCCGCGGGAGAGAAGGCACAGATACGCAGTATTTT
abundance: -
j_gene: TRBJ2-3
v_gene: TRBV10-3
d_gene: TRBD2

CDR3aa: CASGREEQYF
CDR3nt: TGCGCCAGCGGTAGGGAGGAGCAGTACTTC
abundance: -
j_gene: TRBJ2-7
v_gene: TRBV10-2
d_gene: -

CDR3aa: CASTRTGVTEAFF
CDR3nt: TGTGCCAGCACCAGGACAGGGGTCACTGAAGCTTTCTTT
abundance: -
j_gene: TRBJ1-1
v_gene: TRBV27
d_gene: TRBD1

CDR3aa: CASSLVVAGTYNEQFF
CDR3nt: TGTGCCAGCAGCTTGGTGGTAGCGGGAACCTACAATGAGCAGTTCTTC
abundance: -
j_gene: TRBJ2-1
v_gene: TRBV5-4
d_gene: TRBD2

CDR3aa: CSAPAGGVAFF
CDR3nt: TGCAGTGCTCCAGCTGGGGGGGTAGCTTTCTTT
abundance: -
j_gene: TRBJ1-1
v_gene: TRBV20-1
d_gene: -

CDR3aa: CASLIRDRTYEQYF
CDR3nt: TGTGCCAGCTTGATCCGGGACAGGACTTACGAGCAGTACTTC
abundance: -
j_gene: TRBJ2-7
v_gene: TRBV6-1
d_gene: TRBD1

CDR3aa: CASSPSGGVEQYF
CDR3nt: TGTGCCAGCAGCCCGTCAGGAGGGGTCGAGCAGTACTTC
abundance: -
j_gene: TRBJ2-7
v_gene: TRBV7-3
d_gene: -

CDR3aa: CASSGTINEQFF
CDR3nt: TGCGCCAGCAGTGGGACTATTAATGAGCAGTTCTTC
abundance: -
j_gene: TRBJ2-1
v_gene: TRBV10-2
d_gene: -

CDR3aa: CASSLLDFSGEQFF
CDR3nt: TGTGCCAGCAGCTTACTGGACTTCTCCGGGGAGCAGTTCTTC
abundance: -
j_gene: TRBJ2-1
v_gene: TRBV7-3
d_gene: -

CDR3aa: CASSLTGGANTEAFF
CDR3nt: TGTGCCAGCAGTTTGACAGGGGGAGCTAACACTGAAGCTTTCTTT
abundance: -
j_gene: TRBJ1-1
v_gene: TRBV28
d_gene: TRBD1

CDR3aa: CASSDTSGRAYEQYF
CDR3nt: TGTGCCAGCAGCGATACTAGCGGGAGGGCTTACGAGCAGTACTTC
abundance: -
j_gene: TRBJ2-7
v_gene: TRBV2
d_gene: TRBD2

CDR3aa: CASSLVAGAFGNEQFF
CDR3nt: TGCGCCAGCAGCTTGGTTGCGGGAGCCTTCGGTAATGAGCAGTTCTTC
abundance: -
j_gene: TRBJ2-1
v_gene: TRBV5-1
d_gene: TRBD2

CDR3aa: CASSRTGAYEQYF
CDR3nt: TGTGCCAGCAGCCGGACAGGGGCCTACGAGCAGTACTTC
abundance: -
j_gene: TRBJ2-7
v_gene: TRBV11-2
d_gene: TRBD1

CDR3aa: CASTPTGYSNQPQHF
CDR3nt: TGTGCCAGCACCCCCACAGGTTATAGCAATCAGCCCCAGCATTTT
abundance: -
j_gene: TRBJ1-5
v_gene: TRBV27
d_gene: -

CDR3aa: CASSWPNEKLFF
CDR3nt: TGTGCCAGCAGTTGGCCTAATGAAAAACTGTTTTTT
abundance: once
j_gene: TRBJ1-4
v_gene: TRBV28
d_gene: -

CDR3aa: CASSFQRGEYYGYTF
CDR3nt: TGTGCCAGCAGCTTCCAACGGGGGGAGTACTATGGCTACACCTTC
abundance: once
j_gene: TRBJ1-2
v_gene: TRBV11-3
d_gene: -

CDR3aa: CASSQSLAGGEQYF
CDR3nt: TGCGCCAGCAGCCAATCACTAGCGGGAGGCGAGCAGTACTTC
abundance: -
j_gene: TRBJ2-7
v_gene: TRBV4-3
d_gene: TRBD2

CDR3aa: CASSLDRGGYTF
CDR3nt: TGTGCCAGCAGCTTAGATCGGGGTGGCTACACCTTC
abundance: once
j_gene: TRBJ1-2
v_gene: TRBV13
d_gene: -

CDR3aa: CASSMGSSYEQYF
CDR3nt: TGTGCCAGTAGTATGGGCAGCTCCTACGAGCAGTACTTC
abundance: -
j_gene: TRBJ2-7
v_gene: TRBV19
d_gene: -

CDR3aa: CASSYSEAALDQPQHF
CDR3nt: TGTGCCAGCAGTTACTCTGAAGCAGCCCTAGATCAGCCCCAGCATTTT
abundance: once
j_gene: TRBJ1-5
v_gene: TRBV6-5
d_gene: -

CDR3aa: CASSVGGDGYTF
CDR3nt: TGTGCCAGCAGCGTAGGGGGGGATGGCTACACCTTC
abundance: -
j_gene: TRBJ1-2
v_gene: TRBV9
d_gene: -

CDR3aa: CASSPGQGSDHEQYF
CDR3nt: TGCGCCAGCAGCCCCGGGCAGGGGTCCGACCACGAGCAGTACTTC
abundance: once
j_gene: TRBJ2-7
v_gene: TRBV5-1
d_gene: -